The 16 T cell receptor beta chains given below trace back to one sample, sequenced in a study of CD8 T cells in ankylosing spondylitis (dated 2017 in TCRdb). Here is what the overall study found, with its caveats: A TCR beta motif made up of several highly homologous amino acid variants appeared to be characteristic of blood from ankylosing spondylitis patients.

Receptor amplification or capture employed 5' RACE. The data were produced on an Illumina HiSeq 2500. TCRdb reprocessed the public reads (quality trimming at Q25 with fastp, clone calling with MiXCR) and kept in-frame beta chains. Rows matching on CDR3 protein sequence are summarized as one entry with the most common DNA and genes. The sample table contains roughly 300,000 distinct CDR3 sequences; only one count was recorded for less than 10% of them. The ten most abundant clones make up approximately 15% of the sample. Their cognate antigens are unknown. Specimen: blood, either unsorted or a sorted T cell fraction (not recorded which). The receptors here all came from a male donor with ankylosing spondylitis.

This chain uses TRBV7-2 with TRBJ2-1; D might be TRBD1 (6 bases). V was pared by 4 bases and J by 13 bases, with 17 bases between. From germline, CDR1 is SGHTA and CDR2 FQGNSA. The CDR3 consists of 13 residues. CDR3 DNA sequence: TGTGCCAGCAGCTCCGTCCTGACAGGCCCCCAGTTCTTC. Translation: CASSSVLTGPQFF.

In its sample, this clonotype was seen a few times. This chain uses TRBV5-8 with TRBJ1-6, with D unresolved. This CDR3 has 16 residues. Looked up from germline, CDR1 is SGHTS and CDR2 is YDEGEE. V lost 6 bases and J lost 9, with 22 bases in between. The CDR3 bases are TGTGCCAGCACCCCTTTTCTGGACCCGAATTCTTCACCCCTCCACTTT. Its translation: CASTPFLDPNSSPLHF. The full variable domain, in which reference TRBV5-8 and TRBJ1-6 provide the parts outside the CDR3, is EAGVTQSPTHLIKTRGQQATLRCSPISGHTSVYWYQQALGLGLQFLLWYDEGEERNRGNFPPRFSGRQFPNYSSELNVNALELEDSALYLCASTPFLDPNSSPLHFGNGTRLTVT.

The rearrangement uses TRBV4-3 and TRBJ1-1, with 7 bases matching TRBD1. The CDR3 is 15 amino acids. Germline V gene data show CDR1 as LGHNA and CDR2 as YSLEER. The junction had 7 bases not matched to a gene; V was cut back by 1 base and J by 5 bases. The CDR3 DNA is TGCGCCAGCAGCCAAGGTACAGGGGTTCGGACTGAAGCTTTCTTT. Encoded protein: CASSQGTGVRTEAFF.

There are many counts of this clonotype. The chain recombines TRBV10-1 with TRBJ2-2; perhaps TRBD2 as D (5 bases). CDR1 and CDR2 (germline): WNHNN, SYGVQD (reference sequence). The CDR3 contains 11 residues. Trimming shortened V by 10 bases and J by 5 bases, and 8 bases separated the two germline ends. The DNA for the CDR3 is TGCGCCACCCGCGGGACCGGGGAGCTGTTTTTT. It specifies CATRGTGELFF.

V and J are TRBV7-2 and TRBJ2-2; tentative D call: TRBD2 (5 bases). With 6 bases removed from V and 4 bases from J, the gap between germline ends came to 15 bases. The CDR3 covers 15 residues. Germline values: CDR1 SGHTA, CDR2 FQGNSA. The CDR3 DNA reads as TGTGCCAGCAGGGGAGCGGAAACTTTCACCGGGGAGCTGTTTTTT. Translating it yields CASRGAETFTGELFF.

The CDR3 DNA reads as TGTGCCAGCAGTTACTCGTCTTATGAGCAGTTCTTC. This codes for CASSYSSYEQFF. The chain combines TRBV6-2 or TRBV6-3 with TRBJ2-1; no clear D. Germline V gene data show CDR1 as MNHEY and CDR2 as SVGEGT. This CDR3 region has 12 residues. Trimming removed 0 bases from V and 8 bases from J, with 5 bases in between.

Concerning this clonotype itself: The missing conserved phenylalanine or tryptophan at the end of this CDR3 makes a read error likely. V is TRBV6-2 or TRBV6-3 and J is TRBJ2-7; D is ambiguous. The CDR3 is 12 residues long. Germline lookup yields CDR1 MNHEY and CDR2 SVGEGT. With 8 bases removed from V and 4 bases from J, the gap between germline ends came to 12 bases. This chain's CDR3 is CASGPPGYEQYL. The CDR3 nucleotides read TGTGCCAGCGGTCCCCCAGGTTACGAGCAGTACCTC.

This clonotype has only a few counts. This CDR3 is CASSLSGQIAYEQYF. In DNA, the CDR3 is TGTGCCAGCAGCTTATCGGGACAGATAGCCTACGAGCAGTACTTC. The chain links TRBV7-2 to TRBJ2-7; 7 bases align to TRBD1. The germline V gene has CDR1 SGHTA and CDR2 FQGNSA. This CDR3 has 15 amino acids. V lost 2 bases, J lost 2 bases, and 6 bases stayed unmatched.

This clonotype was counted a few times. V is TRBV20-1 and J is TRBJ2-7, with no clear D. Germline CDR1 reads DFQATT; CDR2 reads SNEGSKA (reference sequence). V dropped 3 bases and J dropped 4 bases, with 10 bases sitting between them. This CDR3 contains 12 residues. CDR3 loop: CSARTRLYEQYF. As DNA, the CDR3 is TGCAGTGCTAGGACGCGGCTATACGAGCAGTACTTC.

This chain connects TRBV19 to TRBJ2-1; 12 bases line up with TRBD2. The germline V gene encodes CDR1 LNHDA and CDR2 SQIVND (reference sequence). V dropped 6 bases and J dropped 3; count of bases not matched to a gene: 6. The CDR3 loop spans 16 amino acids. CDR3 DNA sequence: TGTGCCAGTAGAACCGGGACTAGCGGGCGCTACAATGAGCAGTTCTTC. Translation: CASRTGTSGRYNEQFF.

This clonotype was seen more than once but under ten times. The chain links TRBV7-2 to TRBJ2-1, with D possibly being TRBD1 or TRBD2 (5 bases each). Trimming cost V 4 bases and J 11 bases, with 12 bases left between them. Germline loops: CDR1 SGHTA, CDR2 FQGNSA. The length of the CDR3 is 12 residues. CDR3 loop: CASSSSTGQQFF. The CDR3 DNA sequence: TGTGCCAGCAGCTCGTCGACGGGACAGCAGTTCTTC.

The rearrangement joins TRBV6-5 to TRBJ1-4, with D possibly matching TRBD1 (5 bases). CDR1 is MNHEY, CDR2 SVGAGI, per germline. The CDR3 length is 16 residues. Trimming pared 0 bases from V and 7 bases from J, leaving 15 bases between. Written as DNA, the CDR3 is TGTGCCAGCAGTTACTCGAGGGGCAGGGTCGGTGAAAAACTGTTTTTT. Its translation: CASSYSRGRVGEKLFF.

This clonotype was observed a handful of times. This chain links TRBV12-5 with TRBJ1-2, with D perhaps TRBD1 (5 bases). The CDR3 runs 14 residues. The V and J ends lost 1 base and 4 bases respectively, with 10 bases between them. Germline V CDR1 and CDR2: LGHNT, FRNRAP. In DNA, the CDR3 is TGTGCTAGTGGTTTGGGACAGATTCGCTATGGCTACACCTTC. This gives the protein CASGLGQIRYGYTF.

V gene TRBV28 combines with J gene TRBJ2-7, with TRBD1 matching 9 bases. The CDR3 runs 15 residues. Germline CDR1 and CDR2: MDHEN and SYDVKM. The junction had 12 bases not matched to a gene; V was cut back by 6 bases and J by 6 bases. In nucleotides, the CDR3 is TGTGCCAGCAGCCCAGACGGGACAGGGCATCGCGAGCAGTACTTC. Translating gives CASSPDGTGHREQYF. The full variable domain, in which reference TRBV28 and TRBJ2-7 provide the parts outside the CDR3, is DVKVTQSSRYLVKRTGEKVFLECVQDMDHENMFWYRQDPGLGLRLIYFSYDVKMKEKGDIPEGYSVSREKKERFSLILESASTNQTSMYLCASSPDGTGHREQYFGPGTRLTVT.

The rearrangement links TRBV12-3 or TRBV12-4 to TRBJ2-3; TRBD2 matches at 15 bases. The V segment lost 3 bases and the J segment 1 base; nucleotides outside the gene matches: 17. There are 22 residues in the CDR3. The CDR3 spells CASSFPLGLAGGKNGGTDTQYF. In DNA form, the CDR3 reads TGTGCCAGCAGTTTCCCCTTAGGACTAGCGGGAGGGAAAAACGGGGGCACAGATACGCAGTATTTT.

The V and J genes are TRBV5-8 and TRBJ2-1, with 7 bases identical to TRBD1. The CDR3 runs to 14 residues. Germline lookup yields CDR1 SGHTS and CDR2 YDEGEE. Trimming cost V 5 bases and J 2 bases; bases outside gene matches: 4. CDR3 loop: CASSWGQPYNEQFF. CDR3 coding DNA: TGTGCCAGCAGTTGGGGACAGCCCTACAATGAGCAGTTCTTC.